This T cell receptor (beta chain) was found in a study of blood T cell repertoires in COVID-19. Generated by immunoSEQ multiplex PCR, the TCRdb table keeps only in-frame clones and is missing some. Here the sample spans about 160,000 clones, 85% to 95% being singletons. The germline V gene encodes CDR1 KGHDR and CDR2 SFDVKD. The CDR3 loop spans 14 amino acids. The V and J ends lost 4 bases and 2 bases respectively, with 7 bases between them. Sequenced sample: peripheral blood. V is TRBV24-1 and J is TRBJ2-2; no clear D. This TCR was sampled from a man aged 45-65 years with acute or convalescent COVID-19. CDR3 DNA: TGTGCCACCAGTGAGACATTTAACACCGGGGAGCTGTTTTTT. Protein product: CATSETFNTGELFF.